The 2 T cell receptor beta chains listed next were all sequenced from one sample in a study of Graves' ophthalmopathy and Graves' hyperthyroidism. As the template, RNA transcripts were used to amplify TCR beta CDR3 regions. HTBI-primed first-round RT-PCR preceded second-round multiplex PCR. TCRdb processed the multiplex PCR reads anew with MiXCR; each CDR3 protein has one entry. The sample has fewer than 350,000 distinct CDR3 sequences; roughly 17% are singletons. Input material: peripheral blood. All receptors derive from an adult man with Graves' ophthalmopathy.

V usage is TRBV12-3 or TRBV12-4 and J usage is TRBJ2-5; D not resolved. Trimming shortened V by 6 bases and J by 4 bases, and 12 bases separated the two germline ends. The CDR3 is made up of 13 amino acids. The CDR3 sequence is CASRKGPGETQYF. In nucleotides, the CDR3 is TGTGCCAGCAGAAAAGGGCCCGGAGAGACCCAGTACTTC.

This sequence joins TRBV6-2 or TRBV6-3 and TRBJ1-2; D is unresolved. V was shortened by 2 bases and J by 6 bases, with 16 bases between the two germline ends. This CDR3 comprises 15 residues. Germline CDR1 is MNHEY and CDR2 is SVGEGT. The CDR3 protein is CASSYRPDILNGYTF. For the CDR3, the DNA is TGTGCCAGCAGTTACCGTCCAGACATACTGAATGGCTACACCTTC.